Described below is a single TCR beta chain sequence and its context. Its cognate antigen is unknown. Only in-frame clones appear in the TCRdb table, and some are missing; sequencing was by immunoSEQ multiplex PCR. The table records a few hundred thousand clones, 95% to 96% of them present only once. The sample belongs to a study of shared clonotypes between healthy human individuals. Study-level points and caveats: It was the few donors that limited the genetic and exposure-history diversity represented.

The CDR3 is 13 residues long. CDR1 and CDR2 (germline): PRHDT, FYEKMQ (reference sequence). J lost 2 bases, V lost 4 bases, and 2 bases had no gene match. Terminally differentiated effector memory CD45RA+ cells were excluded from the naive CD8 cells, which were CD45RO-negative and positively selected for CCR7. The chain joins TRBV13 to TRBJ2-7; 7 nucleotides match TRBD2. The TCR sequence derives from a woman aged 25-40 years in good health. The sample was naive CD8+ T cells sorted from blood. The CDR3 here is CASSSGRTYEQYF. The CDR3 bases are TGTGCCAGCAGCTCCGGGAGGACCTACGAGCAGTACTTC. The variable domain in full, with the rest retrieved from reference TRBV13 and TRBJ2-7, is AAGVIQSPRHLIKEKRETATLKCYPIPRHDTVYWYQQGPGQDPQFLISFYEKMQSDKGSIPDRFSAQQFSDYHSELNMSSLELGDSALYFCASSSGRTYEQYFGPGTRLTVT.